These 27 T cell receptor beta chains were sequenced from one sample in a study of CD8 T cells in ankylosing spondylitis. TCRdb reanalysed the 5' RACE reads using MiXCR and keeps one entry per CDR3 protein. The sample includes around 340,000 distinct CDR3 sequences, roughly 22% of them seen just once. Sequencing was performed on blood, either unsorted or a sorted T cell fraction (not recorded which). Source of these receptors: a male donor with ankylosing spondylitis or in good health (not recorded which).

This clonotype was picked up many times. This sequence joins TRBV12-3 or TRBV12-4 and TRBJ1-2, with 8 bases aligning to TRBD1. This CDR3 has 15 amino acids. Trimming took 5 bases from V and 4 from J; bases not matched to a gene: 9. The DNA for the CDR3 is TGTGCCAGCAGTAAAACCATTACAGGGGGCTATGGCTACACCTTC. Translation gives CASSKTITGGYGYTF.

CDR3 in DNA: TGCAGTGAGAAACGGAGGAGCTCCTACAATGAGCAGTTCTTC. This encodes CSEKRRSSYNEQFF. This rearrangement joins TRBV20-1 to TRBJ2-1; possibly TRBD2 for D (5 bases). This CDR3 contains 14 residues. V dropped 7 bases and J dropped 0 bases, with 13 bases sitting between them. From germline, CDR1 is DFQATT and CDR2 SNEGSKA (reference sequence).

V usage is TRBV20-1 and J usage is TRBJ2-5, with TRBD1 identical over 7 bases. The CDR3 contains 14 residues. V shed 0 bases, J shed 1 base, and the junction held 2 bases outside the gene matches. The V gene's germline CDR1 is DFQATT and CDR2 SNEGSKA (reference sequence). CDR3 nucleotide sequence: TGCAGTGCTAGAGATAGGGACAGCCAAGAGACCCAGTACTTC. Translation gives CSARDRDSQETQYF.

The chain combines TRBV7-9 with TRBJ2-1, with TRBD2 matching over 8 bases. This CDR3 has 17 residues. The ends lost 7 bases at V and 8 bases at J; junction bases unmatched: 19. Germline V lookup: CDR1 SEHNR, CDR2 FQNEAQ (reference sequence). This CDR3 is CASNQLPRGGPVYEQFF. The CDR3 nucleotides are TGTGCCAGCAACCAACTCCCCCGGGGGGGCCCCGTCTATGAGCAGTTCTTC.

The chain carries TRBV6-9 and TRBJ2-2; TRBD1 agrees at 10 bases. CDR3 size: 19 residues. CDR1 MNHGY and CDR2 SVAAGI come from the germline V gene. After removal of 6 bases from V and 5 bases from J, the junction contained 18 bases not matched to a gene. CDR3 DNA: TGTGCCAGCAGCACCGGGACAGGGGTAAATAGCGGATTAACCGGGGAGCTGTTTTTT. It codes for CASSTGTGVNSGLTGELFF.

This clonotype was seen more than once but under ten times. The genes are TRBV28 and TRBJ1-2; the D is unclear. This CDR3 contains 11 residues. Germline V gene lookup returns CDR1 MDHEN and CDR2 SYDVKM. V lost 10 bases and J 3 bases, leaving 9 bases between the germline ends. Written as DNA, the CDR3 is TGTGCCACCAAGGTGGACTATGGCTACACCTTC. This codes for CATKVDYGYTF.

In regard to this clonotype: At one boundary the junction diverges from the germline segment, which might be a read error. This rearrangement joins TRBV2 to TRBJ2-5; D not certain. CDR1 is SNHLY, CDR2 FYNNEI, per germline. The CDR3 sequence is 18 residues long. The DNA of the CDR3 is TGTGCCATCAGTTTATTTCCGCTCTATCAAACGGTGGGAGAGACCCAGTACTTC. The encoded protein is CAISLFPLYQTVGETQYF.

This clonotype turned up a few times. The V and J genes are TRBV28 and TRBJ2-7; D ambiguous. Trimming took off 7 bases at V and 7 bases at J, with 11 bases between the two ends. Looked up from germline, CDR1 is MDHEN and CDR2 is SYDVKM. The CDR3 sequence is 11 residues long. The CDR3 region has the DNA TGTGCCAGCACCTCGGCCGAGGAGCAGTACTTC. It yields the protein CASTSAEEQYF.

The table lists this clonotype with a few counts. The V gene is TRBV7-9, the J gene TRBJ2-1, with 7 bases lining up with TRBD2. This CDR3 is 14 amino acids long. Germline V gene lookup returns CDR1 SEHNR and CDR2 FQNEAQ (reference sequence). The J segment lost 8 bases and the V segment lost 4 bases, leaving 8 bases of the junction unmatched. The CDR3 here is CASSSATSFHEQFF. The CDR3 DNA reads as TGTGCCAGCAGCTCAGCGACTAGCTTCCATGAGCAGTTCTTC. The variable domain in full, with the rest retrieved from reference TRBV7-9 and TRBJ2-1, is DTGVSQNPRHKITKRGQNVTFRCDPISEHNRLYWYRQTLGQGPEFLTYFQNEAQLEKSRLLSDRFSAERPKGSFSTLEIQRTEQGDSAMYLCASSSATSFHEQFFGPGTRLTVL.

The J gene is TRBJ2-1, the V gene TRBV20-1; 7 nucleotides align to TRBD2. The germline CDR1 and CDR2 sequences are DFQATT and SNEGSKA (reference sequence). CDR3 length: 16 residues. V was clipped by 2 bases and J by 3 bases; unmatched bases: 10. The CDR3 region has the DNA TGCAGTGCTAGACTGGCGGTAAGCGGGGTCTACAATGAGCAGTTCTTC. Translation: CSARLAVSGVYNEQFF.

In DNA form, the CDR3 reads TGTGCCAGCAGGTGGACTAGCGACGATGAGCAGTTCTTC. Protein product: CASRWTSDDEQFF. The chain couples TRBV7-6 to TRBJ2-1; TRBD2 agrees at 9 bases. This CDR3 is 13 amino acids long. CDR1 is SGHVS, CDR2 FNYEAQ, per germline. The V segment lost 6 bases and the J segment 8 bases; nucleotides outside the gene matches: 5.

The genes are TRBV9 and TRBJ2-1; 9 positions match TRBD2. Germline values: CDR1 SGDLS, CDR2 YYNGEE. Trimming took 1 base from V and 7 from J; bases not matched to a gene: 3. CDR3 length: 14 residues. CDR3: CASSVMSGGNEQFF. The CDR3 DNA sequence: TGTGCCAGCAGCGTAATGAGCGGGGGGAATGAGCAGTTCTTC.

This clonotype was counted a few times. The chain combines TRBV12-3 or TRBV12-4 with TRBJ2-5; D perhaps matches TRBD2 (5 bases). There are 14 residues in the CDR3. V was pared by 6 bases and J by 1 base, with 12 bases between. The CDR3 nucleotides are TGTGCCAGCAGCGGGAACGGAGTCCAAGAGACCCAGTACTTC. As protein: CASSGNGVQETQYF.

Here the CDR3 DNA reads TGTGCCAGCAGGCCAGCGGGGGGGCAAGAGCAGTACTTC. This gives the protein CASRPAGGQEQYF. The chain uses TRBV7-2 and TRBJ2-7, with 10 bases matching TRBD2. The V and J ends lost 6 bases and 7 bases, in that order; junction bases with no gene match: 6. This CDR3 region has 13 residues. The V gene's germline CDR1 is SGHTA and CDR2 FQGNSA.

This clonotype was counted a few times. The chain employs TRBV11-2 and TRBJ2-5; D remains ambiguous. The CDR3 consists of 13 residues. Between the trimmed V and J ends, which lost 5 bases and 3 bases, there was a span of 10 bases. Looked up from germline, CDR1 is SGHAT and CDR2 is FQNNGV. The CDR3: CASSPEAEETQYF. For the CDR3, the DNA is TGTGCCAGCAGCCCCGAAGCCGAAGAGACCCAGTACTTC.

The table lists this clonotype with a few counts. The V gene is TRBV11-2, the J gene TRBJ2-7, with 7 bases that match TRBD1. The CDR3 loop spans 14 amino acids. Unmatched junction bases numbered 7, after V lost 1 base and J lost 7 bases. Germline loops: CDR1 SGHAT, CDR2 FQNNGV. CDR3 sequence: CASSLVSGGIEQYF. The CDR3 DNA reads TGTGCCAGCAGCTTAGTGTCAGGGGGTATAGAGCAGTACTTC.

The chain couples TRBV9 to TRBJ2-3; 11 nucleotides agree with TRBD2. Germline V lookup: CDR1 SGDLS, CDR2 YYNGEE. This CDR3 is built from 14 residues. The V and J ends lost 7 bases and 1 base, in that order; junction bases with no gene match: 2. Here the CDR3 DNA reads TGTGCCAGCGGTAGCGGGGGGGGCACAGATACGCAGTATTTT. Translated: CASGSGGGTDTQYF.

The chain combines TRBV20-1 with TRBJ2-7; 11 nucleotides match TRBD2. Germline loops: CDR1 DFQATT, CDR2 SNEGSKA (reference sequence). Trimming took 5 bases from V and 3 from J; bases not matched to a gene: 9. The CDR3 is 15 amino acids. The CDR3 bases are TGCAGTGCTCACGCCCAACTAGCGGGGGACTACGAGCAGTACTTC. Protein: CSAHAQLAGDYEQYF.

The genes are TRBV5-6 and TRBJ2-5; maybe TRBD2 (6 bases). The CDR3 totals 14 residues. Germline assignment: CDR1 SGHDT and CDR2 YYEEEE. V lost 1 base and J 4 bases, leaving 11 bases between the germline ends. CDR3 nucleotide sequence: TGTGCCAGCAGCTTGATGGGGGGTGGAGAGACCCAGTACTTC. As protein: CASSLMGGGETQYF.

The chain couples TRBV4-1 to TRBJ2-7; D is unclear. Trimming shortened V by 5 bases and J by 7 bases, and 12 bases separated the two germline ends. Germline-derived CDR1 and CDR2 are MGHRA and YSYEKL. The CDR3 loop spans 12 amino acids. The CDR3: CASSSPYREQYF. CDR3 nucleotides: TGCGCCAGCAGCTCCCCTTATCGGGAGCAGTACTTC.

The chain recombines TRBV6-1 with TRBJ1-1, with D perhaps matching TRBD1 (6 bases). V was pared by 7 bases and J by 4 bases, with 13 bases between. This CDR3 spans 13 amino acids. The germline gives CDR1 MNHNS, CDR2 SASEGT. CDR3: CASNDQGLTEAFF. CDR3 DNA sequence: TGTGCCAGCAACGACCAGGGGCTCACTGAAGCTTTCTTT.

This CDR3 is CASSLRFRDNEQFF. CDR3 coding DNA: TGTGCCAGCAGCTTGCGATTCCGAGACAATGAGCAGTTCTTC. The rearrangement uses TRBV5-8 and TRBJ2-1; D remains unclear. CDR1 is SGHTS and CDR2 is YDEGEE in the germline V gene. The CDR3 covers 14 residues. V dropped 1 base and J dropped 5 bases, with 10 bases sitting between them.

The sample holds a few counts of this clonotype. The chain carries TRBV28 and TRBJ2-1; 7 positions agree with TRBD1. CDR1 and CDR2 from the germline V gene are MDHEN and SYDVKM. V was pared by 5 bases and J by 5 bases, with 3 bases of the junction left unmatched. The length of the CDR3 is 13 residues. Written as DNA, the CDR3 is TGTGCCAGCAGTCCAGGGACAGACAATGAGCAGTTCTTC. Translation: CASSPGTDNEQFF.

This clonotype has more than one count but fewer than ten. The chain carries TRBV7-2 and TRBJ2-2; D remains ambiguous. V was clipped by 3 bases and J by 8 bases, with 4 bases between them. Germline V CDR1 and CDR2: SGHTA, FQGNSA. The CDR3 totals 11 residues. The CDR3 is CASSFEGELFF. The CDR3 bases are TGTGCCAGCAGCTTTGAGGGGGAGCTGTTTTTT.

The V call is TRBV20-1, the J call TRBJ1-1, with 7 bases identical to TRBD1. The CDR3 spans 12 residues. CDR1 is DFQATT, CDR2 SNEGSKA, per germline (reference sequence). The V and J ends lost 6 bases and 5 bases, in that order; junction bases with no gene match: 6. The CDR3 here is CSAETGFTEAFF. The CDR3 DNA reads TGCAGTGCAGAGACAGGGTTTACTGAAGCTTTCTTT.

The table lists this clonotype with a few counts. The rearrangement uses TRBV7-6 and TRBJ1-1; the D gene is possibly TRBD1 (5 bases). Germline CDR1 SGHVS, CDR2 FNYEAQ. The CDR3 is 14 amino acids. The V end lost 9 bases, the J end lost 1 base, and 15 bases lay between the germline ends. The chain's CDR3 is CASSYGDPNTEAFF. The CDR3 region has the DNA TGTGCCAGTTCGTATGGGGACCCGAACACTGAAGCTTTCTTT.

J is TRBJ1-1 and V is TRBV12-3 or TRBV12-4; 7 nucleotides agree with TRBD1. V was clipped by 3 bases and J by 4 bases; unmatched bases: 8. This CDR3 is built from 15 residues. As DNA, the CDR3 is TGTGCCAGCAGTTTGACAGGGCTAGGGGGCACTGAAGCTTTCTTT. Its translation: CASSLTGLGGTEAFF.